These T cell receptor beta chains were read from a single sample in a study of blood T cell repertoires in COVID-19. Here immunoSEQ multiplex PCR was the method, and the copy in TCRdb shows in-frame clones only, minus some. The sample lists tens of thousands of clones, approximately 88% seen once, with 5.8% in the top ten. Material for sequencing was peripheral blood. All receptors come from a man aged 50 to 59 with active COVID-19. CDR3s include the opening cysteine and the closing phenylalanine or tryptophan. A D gene is named only where the DNA matches it firmly. Only some rows state a clone size, as once, few, many or a class for expanded clones.

v_gene	abundance	j_gene	d_gene	CDR3nt	CDR3aa
TRBV24-1	.	TRBJ1-3	.	TGTGCCACCAGTGACCCTAGGACAACAGGAAACACCATATATTTT	CATSDPRTTGNTIYF
TRBV3-1/TRBV3-2	.	TRBJ2-7	.	TGTGCCAGCAGCCAAGTCCCGGTCCCATCCTACGAGCAGTACTTC	CASSQVPVPSYEQYF
TRBV5-1	.	TRBJ2-3	TRBD1	TGCGCCAGCAGCTTCACCGGGACAGGGGGATCAGATACGCAGTATTTT	CASSFTGTGGSDTQYF
TRBV6-6	.	TRBJ2-7	.	TGTGCCAGCAGTCCTAGCTCCTACGAGCAGTACTTC	CASSPSSYEQYF
TRBV5-8	once	TRBJ2-3	.	TGTGCCAGCAGCTCTTACAGGATCACAGATACGCAGTATTTT	CASSSYRITDTQYF
TRBV5-4	.	TRBJ2-7	.	TGTGCCAGCAGCTTGGAGGGGGTCTCCTACGAGCAGTACTTC	CASSLEGVSYEQYF
TRBV21-1	.	TRBJ1-2	.	TGTGCCAGCAGCATAAACCGCCGGGACAATTTAATCGTCTACACCTTC	CASSINRRDNLIVYTF
TRBV7-2	.	TRBJ2-1	.	TGTGCCAGCAGCTTAACGTACGGGACTGTCGGAAATGAGCAGTTCTTC	CASSLTYGTVGNEQFF
TRBV7-9	.	TRBJ2-3	TRBD2	TGTGCCAGCAGCAACCGACTAGCGGGGGGCACAGATACGCAGTATTTT	CASSNRLAGGTDTQYF
TRBV6-5	.	TRBJ1-1	TRBD1	TGTGCCAGCAAACAGGGGGGGGAGAACACTGAAGCTTTCTTT	CASKQGGENTEAFF
TRBV7-3	.	TRBJ1-1	.	TGTGCCAGCAGCTTAATGCAGTCCACTGAAGCTTTCTTT	CASSLMQSTEAFF
TRBV11-3	.	TRBJ2-3	TRBD1	TGTGCCAGCAGCTTCGGGACAGTCGCTGATACGCAGTATTTT	CASSFGTVADTQYF
TRBV12-5	.	TRBJ2-2	TRBD1	TGTGCTAGTGGTTTGGTACTAACAGGGGGAGGGAACACCGGGGAGCTGTTTTTT	CASGLVLTGGGNTGELFF
TRBV7-3	few	TRBJ2-4	TRBD1	TGTGCCAGCAGCCCCCACACGACAGGGGGCGGAAAAAACATTCAGTACTTC	CASSPHTTGGGKNIQYF
TRBV18	.	TRBJ1-1	TRBD1	TGTGCCAGCTCAGAGACAGGGGGTATCACTGAAGCTTTCTTT	CASSETGGITEAFF